What follows are 26 T cell receptor beta chains derived from one specimen sequenced in a study of OX40 agonist ivuxolimab in advanced cancers. Libraries were prepared by immunoSEQ multiplex PCR; TCRdb keeps only in-frame clonotypes and omits some of them. Of roughly 80,000 clones listed, around 84% were seen once; the top ten hold approximately 1.9%. Sequences were derived from CD4+ or CD8+ T cells sorted from blood, sampled in a trial of the OX40 agonist ivuxolimab. All receptors derive from an adult with an advanced solid tumor such as melanoma, head and neck, liver or kidney cancer.

The chain has TRBV4-1 and TRBJ1-2; TRBD1 matches 9 bases. The CDR3 is made up of 16 amino acids. Germline values: CDR1 MGHRA, CDR2 YSYEKL. J lost 4 bases, V lost 3 bases, and 9 bases had no gene match. CDR3 sequence (DNA): TGCGCCAGCAGCCAGGACAGGGGACGTGCCGGCTATGGCTACACCTTC. Amino acid sequence: CASSQDRGRAGYGYTF.

The J gene is TRBJ2-6, the V gene TRBV1. TRBV1 is shown as a pseudogene. This CDR3 is built from 16 residues. CDR3 sequence (DNA): TGCACCAGCAGAGCACATTCACAAAGTCGGGCCAACGTCCTGACTTTC. This sequence encodes CTSRAHSQSRANVLTF.

With regard to this clone: Within the sample, other DNA sequences also encode this same CDR3. The CDR3 spells CASSQGRRETQYF. CDR3 DNA sequence: TGTGCCAGCAGCCAAGGGAGGCGAGAGACCCAGTACTTC. V and J are TRBV14 and TRBJ2-5, with a tentative D call TRBD2 (5 bases). The germline V and J ends were trimmed by 1 base and 4 bases, with 7 bases remaining between them. This CDR3 comprises 13 residues. Per germline, CDR1 SGHDN and CDR2 FVKESK.

The rearrangement links TRBV19 to TRBJ2-1; 9 bases align to TRBD2. The CDR3 is made up of 15 amino acids. Per germline, CDR1 LNHDA and CDR2 SQIVND (reference sequence). Germline trimming cut 3 bases from V and 9 bases from J; bases unmatched to any gene: 9. The CDR3 sequence is CASSMSGGGAVEQFF. The DNA of the CDR3 is TGTGCCAGTAGTATGTCGGGCGGGGGGGCCGTTGAGCAGTTCTTC.

V and J are TRBV6-1 and TRBJ1-6, with a tentative D call TRBD1 (6 bases). Germline assignment: CDR1 MNHNS and CDR2 SASEGT. V lost 4 bases and J 2 bases, leaving 9 bases between the germline ends. The CDR3 has 15 amino acids. The CDR3 here is CASSVDSPYNSPLHF. In DNA, the CDR3 is TGTGCCAGCAGTGTGGACAGCCCCTATAATTCACCCCTCCACTTT.

This rearrangement joins TRBV6-5 to TRBJ2-7; 9 bases agree with TRBD1. V trimming: 0 bases; J trimming: 3 bases; junction bases outside the gene matches: 3. This CDR3 region has 15 residues. CDR1 and CDR2 from the germline V gene are MNHEY and SVGAGI. This CDR3 reads CASSYSRQGVYEQYF. The CDR3 coding sequence is TGTGCCAGCAGTTACTCAAGACAGGGGGTCTACGAGCAGTACTTC.

The genes are TRBV6-5 and TRBJ1-1, with D possibly matching TRBD1 (5 bases). Trimming left V 1 base short and J 0 bases short, with 12 bases between. The CDR3 has 16 amino acids. From germline, CDR1 is MNHEY and CDR2 SVGAGI. The CDR3: CASSYLPGPMNTEAFF. In DNA form, the CDR3 reads TGTGCCAGCAGTTACTTACCAGGGCCCATGAACACTGAAGCTTTCTTT.

The V gene is TRBV7-9, the J gene TRBJ1-1, with D perhaps matching TRBD1 (6 bases). The germline V and J ends were trimmed by 1 base and 4 bases, with 10 bases remaining between them. The CDR3 contains 14 residues. CDR1 SEHNR and CDR2 FQNEAQ come from the germline V gene (reference sequence). CDR3 coding DNA: TGTGCCAGCAGCTTAGACGGGGGCGGCACTGAAGCTTTCTTT. Protein product: CASSLDGGGTEAFF.

CDR3 sequence reads: CASRQGWGTQYF. The CDR3 DNA reads TGTGCCAGCAGACAGGGCTGGGGGACCCAGTACTTC. The rearrangement uses TRBV25-1 and TRBJ2-5; the D gene is possibly TRBD1 (6 bases). Trimming took 6 bases from V and 7 from J, leaving 12 bases between them. The CDR3 covers 12 residues. Per the germline V gene, CDR1 is MGHDK and CDR2 is SYGVNS.

The chain links TRBV5-4 to TRBJ1-2, with D possibly matching TRBD1 (5 bases). This CDR3 contains 16 residues. The V end lost 4 bases, the J end lost 8 bases, and 24 bases lay between the germline ends. Looked up from germline, CDR1 is SGHNT and CDR2 is YYREEE (reference sequence). In DNA form, the CDR3 reads TGTGCCAGCAGCCCCGAACCCGGGCGTTCGGGGGGGGGCTACACCTTC. It translates to CASSPEPGRSGGGYTF.

The chain combines TRBV6-6 with TRBJ2-5, with unresolved D. CDR1 and CDR2 from the germline V gene are MNHNY and SVGAGI (reference sequence). Trimming shortened V by 2 bases and J by 5 bases, and 6 bases separated the two germline ends. The CDR3 is made up of 12 amino acids. This chain's CDR3 is CASSYTVETQYF. The CDR3, as DNA: TGTGCCAGCAGTTACACGGTCGAGACCCAGTACTTC.

J is TRBJ2-1 and V is TRBV19, with 8 bases aligning to TRBD1. V was clipped by 7 bases and J by 0 bases; unmatched bases: 5. This CDR3 spans 15 amino acids. From germline, CDR1 is LNHDA and CDR2 SQIVND (reference sequence). The CDR3 DNA is TGTGCCAGTACTCAAACAGGGGGCTCCTACAATGAGCAGTTCTTC. This encodes CASTQTGGSYNEQFF. Full variable domain (outside the CDR3, taken from reference TRBV19 and TRBJ2-1): DGGITQSPKYLFRKEGQNVTLSCEQNLNHDAMYWYRQDPGQGLRLIYYSQIVNDFQKGDIAEGYSVSREKKESFPLTVTSAQKNPTAFYLCASTQTGGSYNEQFFGPGTRLTVL.

The chain carries TRBV5-5 and TRBJ2-7, with unresolved D. This CDR3 comprises 14 residues. Trimming took off 4 bases at V and 1 base at J, with 12 bases between the two ends. CDR1 and CDR2 (germline): SGHKS, YYEKEE (reference sequence). CDR3 sequence: CASSQGPRSYEQYF. The DNA for the CDR3 is TGTGCCAGCAGCCAAGGGCCACGTTCCTACGAGCAGTACTTC.

The chain couples TRBV7-6 to TRBJ2-6, with 8 positions matching TRBD1. Germline CDR1 is SGHVS and CDR2 is FNYEAQ. J lost 4 bases, V lost 5 bases, and 7 bases had no gene match. CDR3 length: 16 amino acids. This CDR3 reads CASSAVRGRGANVLTF. CDR3 sequence (DNA): TGTGCCAGCAGCGCGGTCAGGGGGCGAGGGGCCAACGTCCTGACTTTC.

The CDR3 DNA reads as TGCAGCGTTGAAAGGTCCCGCGGGGGGTTCTGGGGCACAGATACGCAGTATTTT. Its translation: CSVERSRGGFWGTDTQYF. The rearrangement links TRBV29-1 to TRBJ2-3; 8 bases agree with TRBD2. Germline trimming cut 2 bases from V and 1 base from J; bases unmatched to any gene: 14. Germline assignment: CDR1 SQVTM and CDR2 ANQGSEA. The CDR3 runs to 18 residues.

The gene calls are TRBV5-6 and TRBJ2-7, with a tentative D call TRBD2 (5 bases). The germline V and J ends were trimmed by 7 bases and 3 bases, with 14 bases remaining between them. From germline, CDR1 is SGHDT and CDR2 YYEEEE. CDR3 length: 13 residues. Here the CDR3 reads CASGFGESYEQYF. As DNA, the CDR3 is TGTGCCAGCGGGTTCGGGGAGAGCTACGAGCAGTACTTC.

The chain uses TRBV5-1 and TRBJ1-3; D is perhaps TRBD1 (6 bases). From germline, CDR1 is SGHRS and CDR2 YFSETQ. V was pared by 1 base and J by 0 bases, with 11 bases between. The CDR3 totals 16 residues. CDR3 sequence (DNA): TGCGCCAGCAGCTTGACAGGGATGAACTCTGGAAACACCATATATTTT. This encodes CASSLTGMNSGNTIYF.

V is TRBV4-3 and J is TRBJ1-4, with D possibly matching TRBD1 (5 bases). From germline, CDR1 is LGHNA and CDR2 YSLEER. V lost 0 bases, J lost 4 bases, and 12 bases lay in between. The CDR3 spans 16 residues. CDR3 residues: CASSQDFRADNEKLFF. In nucleotides, the CDR3 is TGCGCCAGCAGCCAAGATTTCAGGGCCGATAATGAAAAACTGTTTTTT.

The V gene is TRBV11-2, the J gene TRBJ2-3; the match to TRBD1 covers 8 bases. Germline values: CDR1 SGHAT, CDR2 FQNNGV. The length of the CDR3 is 15 residues. The V segment lost 5 bases and the J segment 6 bases; nucleotides outside the gene matches: 10. The CDR3 sequence is CASSQYRQGRDTQYF. The CDR3 DNA is TGTGCCAGCAGCCAATACCGACAGGGGAGGGATACGCAGTATTTT.

The J gene is TRBJ2-5, the V gene TRBV6-5, with D possibly matching TRBD2 (5 bases). The CDR3 is made up of 11 amino acids. Trimming pared 6 bases from V and 5 bases from J, leaving 7 bases between. Germline V gene lookup returns CDR1 MNHEY and CDR2 SVGAGI. This CDR3 is CASREDETQYF. The CDR3 DNA follows: TGTGCCAGCAGGGAGGATGAGACCCAGTACTTC.

The DNA for the CDR3 is TGTGCCAGCAGCCTAACAGTGAACACTGAAGCTTTCTTT. Its protein is CASSLTVNTEAFF. The J gene is TRBJ1-1, the V gene TRBV7-2, with D uncertain. The CDR3 covers 13 residues. V was trimmed by 5 bases and J by 0 bases, leaving 7 bases between them. The germline V gene encodes CDR1 SGHTA and CDR2 FQGNSA.

This clone showed up just once. The CDR3, as DNA: TGTGCCAGTAGCCAGGGCGACGCACAAGAGACCCAGTACTTC. It specifies CASSQGDAQETQYF. The chain carries TRBV19 and TRBJ2-5, with D maybe TRBD1 (5 bases). The CDR3 runs 14 residues. Trimming removed 6 bases from V and 2 bases from J, with 13 bases in between. Germline V gene lookup returns CDR1 LNHDA and CDR2 SQIVND (reference sequence).

The V call is TRBV7-2, the J call TRBJ1-5, with D possibly being TRBD1 (6 bases). V was clipped by 5 bases and J by 2 bases, with 16 bases between them. Germline-derived CDR1 and CDR2 are SGHTA and FQGNSA. The CDR3 sequence is 16 residues long. The CDR3 sequence: CASSRTQGFGNQPQHF. CDR3 in DNA: TGTGCCAGCAGCCGTACACAGGGTTTCGGCAATCAGCCCCAGCATTTT.

V is TRBV5-6 and J is TRBJ2-3, with 12 bases matching TRBD1. CDR1 is SGHDT, CDR2 YYEEEE, per germline. The CDR3 extends over 15 amino acids. The trim removed 3 bases at V and 5 bases at J, leaving 4 bases unmatched. The CDR3 DNA reads as TGTGCCAGCAGCTGGGGACAGGGGGCAAAAGATACGCAGTATTTT. Translation: CASSWGQGAKDTQYF.

This clone was counted a single time. The rearrangement links TRBV2 to TRBJ1-4; tentative D call: TRBD1 (5 bases). V was cut by 4 bases and J by 7 bases, with 13 bases left in between. Germline V CDR1 and CDR2: SNHLY, FYNNEI. CDR3 size: 14 residues. CDR3: CASSGEGKGEKLFF. For the CDR3, the DNA is TGTGCCAGCAGTGGTGAGGGGAAGGGTGAAAAACTGTTTTTT.

The gene calls are TRBV18 and TRBJ2-5, with D tentatively TRBD1 (6 bases). The germline V gene has CDR1 KGHSH and CDR2 LQKENI. CDR3 size: 13 residues. V was shortened by 3 bases and J by 3 bases, with 8 bases between the two germline ends. The CDR3 nucleotides read TGTGCCAGCTCACCGCGACAGGAAGAGACCCAGTACTTC. Its protein product is CASSPRQEETQYF.